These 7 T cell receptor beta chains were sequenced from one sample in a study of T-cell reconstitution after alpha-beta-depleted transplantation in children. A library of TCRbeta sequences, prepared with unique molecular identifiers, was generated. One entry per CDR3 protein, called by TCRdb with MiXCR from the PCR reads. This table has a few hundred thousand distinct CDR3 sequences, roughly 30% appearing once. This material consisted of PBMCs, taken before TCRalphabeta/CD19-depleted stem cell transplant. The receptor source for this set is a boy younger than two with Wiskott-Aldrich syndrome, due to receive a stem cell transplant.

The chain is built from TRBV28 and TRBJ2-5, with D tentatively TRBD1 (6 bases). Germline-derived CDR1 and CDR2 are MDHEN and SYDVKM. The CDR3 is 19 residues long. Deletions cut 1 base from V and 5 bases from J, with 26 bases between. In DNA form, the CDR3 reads TGTGCCAGCAGTTTATTGTTCTCCACCGGTGCAGGGGTTTTCGAGACCCAGTACTTC. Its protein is CASSLLFSTGAGVFETQYF.

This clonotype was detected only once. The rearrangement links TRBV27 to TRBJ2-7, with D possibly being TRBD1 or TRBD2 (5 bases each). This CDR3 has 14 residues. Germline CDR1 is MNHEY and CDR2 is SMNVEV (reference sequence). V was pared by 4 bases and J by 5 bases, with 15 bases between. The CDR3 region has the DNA TGTGCCAGCAGTTCCGGGACGTACCTCGACGAGCAGTACTTC. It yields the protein CASSSGTYLDEQYF.

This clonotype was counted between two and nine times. CDR3 sequence: CASSSRGLRVVPNEQFF. CDR3 bases: TGTGCCAGCAGTTCCAGGGGGCTCAGAGTTGTACCCAATGAGCAGTTCTTC. The genes are TRBV27 and TRBJ2-1; the match to TRBD1 covers 8 bases. CDR1 is MNHEY and CDR2 is SMNVEV in the germline V gene (reference sequence). The CDR3 is 17 residues long. Unmatched junction bases numbered 14, after V lost 4 bases and J lost 6 bases.

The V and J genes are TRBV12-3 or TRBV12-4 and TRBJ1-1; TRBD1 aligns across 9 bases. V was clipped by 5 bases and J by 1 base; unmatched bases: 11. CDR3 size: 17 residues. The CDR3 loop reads CASSNTMTGGSNTEAFF. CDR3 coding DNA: TGTGCCAGCAGTAATACCATGACAGGGGGTTCGAACACTGAAGCTTTCTTT.

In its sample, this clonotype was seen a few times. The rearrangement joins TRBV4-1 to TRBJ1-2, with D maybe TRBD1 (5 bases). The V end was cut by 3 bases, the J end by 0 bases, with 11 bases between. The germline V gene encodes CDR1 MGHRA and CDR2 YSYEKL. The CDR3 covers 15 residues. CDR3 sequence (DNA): TGCGCCAGCAGCCATACGACAGCTCCTAACTATGGCTACACCTTC. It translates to CASSHTTAPNYGYTF.

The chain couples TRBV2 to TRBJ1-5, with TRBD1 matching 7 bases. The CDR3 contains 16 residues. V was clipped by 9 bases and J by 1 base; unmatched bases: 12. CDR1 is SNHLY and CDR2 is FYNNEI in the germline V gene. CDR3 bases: TGTGCCAGAAGCTCAGGGGGGCGGTGCAGCAATCAGCCCCAGCATTTT. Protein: CARSSGGRCSNQPQHF.

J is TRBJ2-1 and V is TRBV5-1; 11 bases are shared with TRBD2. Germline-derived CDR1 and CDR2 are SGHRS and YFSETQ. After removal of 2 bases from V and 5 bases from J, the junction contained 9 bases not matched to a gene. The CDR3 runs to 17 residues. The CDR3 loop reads CASSLSSGRAGNNEQFF. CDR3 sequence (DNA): TGCGCCAGCAGCTTAAGTAGCGGGAGGGCCGGTAACAATGAGCAGTTCTTC.